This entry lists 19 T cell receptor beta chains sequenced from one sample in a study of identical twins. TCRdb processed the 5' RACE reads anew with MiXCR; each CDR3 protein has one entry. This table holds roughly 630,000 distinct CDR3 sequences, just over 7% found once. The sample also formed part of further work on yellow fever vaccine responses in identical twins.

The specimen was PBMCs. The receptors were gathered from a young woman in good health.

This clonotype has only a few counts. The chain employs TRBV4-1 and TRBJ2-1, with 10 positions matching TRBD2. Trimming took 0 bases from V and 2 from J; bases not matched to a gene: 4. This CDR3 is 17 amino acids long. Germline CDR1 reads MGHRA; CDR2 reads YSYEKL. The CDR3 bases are TGCGCCAGCAGCCAAGAATCACTAGCGGGGACCTACAATGAGCAGTTCTTC. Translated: CASSQESLAGTYNEQFF.

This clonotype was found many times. In nucleotides, the CDR3 is TGCGCCAGCAGCCAAGATCGACCAGGGACAGGGCGAAACAATCAGCCCCAGCATTTT. Translated: CASSQDRPGTGRNNQPQHF. J is TRBJ1-5 and V is TRBV4-1; TRBD1 matches at 9 bases. There are 19 residues in the CDR3. The J segment lost 3 bases and the V segment lost 0 bases, leaving 12 bases of the junction unmatched. Germline CDR1 and CDR2: MGHRA and YSYEKL.

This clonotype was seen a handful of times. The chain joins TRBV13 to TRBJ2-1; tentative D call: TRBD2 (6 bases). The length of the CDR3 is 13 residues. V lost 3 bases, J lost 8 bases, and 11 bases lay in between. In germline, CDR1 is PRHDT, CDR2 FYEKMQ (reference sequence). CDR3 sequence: CASSLERRDEQFF. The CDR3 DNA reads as TGTGCCAGCAGCTTGGAGCGGAGGGATGAGCAGTTCTTC.

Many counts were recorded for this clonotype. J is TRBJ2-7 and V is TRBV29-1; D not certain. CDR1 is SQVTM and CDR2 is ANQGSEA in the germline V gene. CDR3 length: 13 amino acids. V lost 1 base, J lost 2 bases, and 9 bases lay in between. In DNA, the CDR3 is TGCAGCGTTGAAGTGGGAAGGCCCTACGAGCAGTACTTC. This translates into CSVEVGRPYEQYF.

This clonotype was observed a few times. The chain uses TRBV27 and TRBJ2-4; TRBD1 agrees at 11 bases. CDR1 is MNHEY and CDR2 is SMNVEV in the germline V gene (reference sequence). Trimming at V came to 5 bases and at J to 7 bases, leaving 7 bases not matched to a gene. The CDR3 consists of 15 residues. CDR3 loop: CASSPDRGPVNIQYF. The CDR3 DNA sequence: TGTGCCAGCAGTCCGGACAGGGGGCCGGTGAACATTCAGTACTTC.

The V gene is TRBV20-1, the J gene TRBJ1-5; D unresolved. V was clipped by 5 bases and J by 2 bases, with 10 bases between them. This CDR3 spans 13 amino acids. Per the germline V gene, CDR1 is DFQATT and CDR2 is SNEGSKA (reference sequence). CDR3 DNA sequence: TGCAGTGCTGCCGTAGAGGGCAATCAGCCCCAGCATTTT. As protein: CSAAVEGNQPQHF.

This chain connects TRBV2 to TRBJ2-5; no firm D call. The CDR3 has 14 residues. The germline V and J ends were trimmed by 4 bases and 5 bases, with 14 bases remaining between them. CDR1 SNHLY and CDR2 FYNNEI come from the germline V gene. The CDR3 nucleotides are TGTGCCAGCAGTGTGTTATCATCCTTGGAGACCCAGTACTTC. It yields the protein CASSVLSSLETQYF.

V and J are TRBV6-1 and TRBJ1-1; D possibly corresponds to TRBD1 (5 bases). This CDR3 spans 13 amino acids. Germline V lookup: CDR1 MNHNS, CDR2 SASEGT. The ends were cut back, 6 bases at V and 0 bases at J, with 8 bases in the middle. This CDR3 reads CASRETVNTEAFF. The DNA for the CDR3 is TGTGCCAGCAGGGAGACAGTGAACACTGAAGCTTTCTTT.

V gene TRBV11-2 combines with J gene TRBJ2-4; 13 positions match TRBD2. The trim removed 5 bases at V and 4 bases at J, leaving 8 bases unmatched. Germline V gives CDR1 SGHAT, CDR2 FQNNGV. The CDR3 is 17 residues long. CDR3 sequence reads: CASSPRTSGGGKNIQYF. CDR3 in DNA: TGTGCCAGCAGCCCCAGAACTAGCGGGGGGGGGAAAAACATTCAGTACTTC.

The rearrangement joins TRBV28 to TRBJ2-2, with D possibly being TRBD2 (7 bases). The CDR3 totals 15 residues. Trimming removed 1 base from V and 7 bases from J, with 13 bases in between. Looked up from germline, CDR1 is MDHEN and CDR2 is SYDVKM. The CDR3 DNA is TGTGCCAGCAGTTTATATACAGGGAGGGTCGGGGAGCTGTTTTTT. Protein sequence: CASSLYTGRVGELFF.

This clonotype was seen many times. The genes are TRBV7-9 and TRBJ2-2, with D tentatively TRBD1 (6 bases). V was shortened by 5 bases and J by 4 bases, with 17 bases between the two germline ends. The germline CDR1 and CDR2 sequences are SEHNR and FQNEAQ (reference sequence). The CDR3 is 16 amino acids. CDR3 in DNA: TGTGCCAGCAGCCTTGATGGCAGGGGCAGCACCGGGGAGCTGTTTTTT. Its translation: CASSLDGRGSTGELFF.

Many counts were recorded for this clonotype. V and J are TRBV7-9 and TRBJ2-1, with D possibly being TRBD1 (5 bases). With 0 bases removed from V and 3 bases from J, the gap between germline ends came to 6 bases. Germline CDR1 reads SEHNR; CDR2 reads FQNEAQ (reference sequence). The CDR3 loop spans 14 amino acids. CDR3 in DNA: TGTGCCAGCAGCTTAGCGCAGGGCTACAATGAGCAGTTCTTC. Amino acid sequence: CASSLAQGYNEQFF.

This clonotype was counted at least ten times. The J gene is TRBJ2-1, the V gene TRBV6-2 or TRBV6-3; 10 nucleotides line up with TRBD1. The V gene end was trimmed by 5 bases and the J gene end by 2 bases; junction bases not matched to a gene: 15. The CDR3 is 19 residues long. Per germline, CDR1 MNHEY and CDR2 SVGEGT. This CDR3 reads CASSQWTGGHLSAYNEQFF. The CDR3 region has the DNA TGTGCCAGCAGTCAATGGACAGGGGGTCACCTTTCGGCCTACAATGAGCAGTTCTTC.

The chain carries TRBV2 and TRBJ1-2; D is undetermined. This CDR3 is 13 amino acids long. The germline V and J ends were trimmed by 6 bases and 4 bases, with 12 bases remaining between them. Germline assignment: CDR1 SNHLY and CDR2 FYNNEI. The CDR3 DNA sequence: TGTGCCAGCAGGGACCCCTCGGGCTATGGCTACACCTTC. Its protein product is CASRDPSGYGYTF.

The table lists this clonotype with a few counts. Here the CDR3 reads CASSSGAPNEQYF. Written as DNA, the CDR3 is TGTGCCAGCAGTTCTGGAGCGCCCAACGAGCAGTACTTC. The V call is TRBV12-3 or TRBV12-4, the J call TRBJ2-7; D is uncertain. CDR3 size: 13 residues. V gave up 4 bases and J gave up 5 bases, with 12 bases separating them.

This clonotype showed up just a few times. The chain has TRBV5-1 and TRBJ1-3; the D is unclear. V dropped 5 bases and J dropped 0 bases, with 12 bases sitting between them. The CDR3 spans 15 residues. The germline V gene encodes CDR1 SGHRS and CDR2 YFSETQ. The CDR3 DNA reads TGCGCCAGCAGGACCGCGGGGAGCTCTGGAAACACCATATATTTT. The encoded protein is CASRTAGSSGNTIYF.

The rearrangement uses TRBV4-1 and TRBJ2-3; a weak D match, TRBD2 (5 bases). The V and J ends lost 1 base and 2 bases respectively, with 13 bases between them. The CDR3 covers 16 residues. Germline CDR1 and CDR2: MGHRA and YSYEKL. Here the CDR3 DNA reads TGCGCCAGCAGCCAAGCTGAGACTACGATCACAGATACGCAGTATTTT. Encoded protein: CASSQAETTITDTQYF.

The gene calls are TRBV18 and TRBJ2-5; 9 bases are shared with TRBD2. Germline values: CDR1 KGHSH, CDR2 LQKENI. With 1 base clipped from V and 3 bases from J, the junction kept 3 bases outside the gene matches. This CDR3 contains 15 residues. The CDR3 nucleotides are TGTGCCAGCTCACCACGGGGACTAGCTGAAGAGACCCAGTACTTC. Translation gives CASSPRGLAEETQYF.

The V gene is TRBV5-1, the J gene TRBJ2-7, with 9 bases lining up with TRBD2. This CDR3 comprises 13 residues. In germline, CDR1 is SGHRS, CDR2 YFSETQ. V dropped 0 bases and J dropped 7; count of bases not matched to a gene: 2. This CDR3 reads CASSLVTSGEQYF. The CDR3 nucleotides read TGCGCCAGCAGCTTGGTGACTAGCGGAGAGCAGTACTTC.